Here is one T cell receptor beta chain with its context. The data derive from a study of blood T cell repertoires in COVID-19. At the level of the study: Sites across the United States, Italy and Spain contributed samples from acute and convalescent COVID-19. PBMCs, B-cell-depleted T cells, or T cells provided the cDNA or gDNA that made up the material.

Study processing details: Quantification of nucleated cells was approximated via reference gene primer amplification. The method was immunoSEQ multiplex PCR; TCRdb's version includes in-frame clones alone and lacks a portion of them. V and J calls and clone size are copied from that table; D and trimming were computed from the DNA. The table has about 210,000 clones, about 80% seen once; the top ten hold 2% to 3%. Losses at the gene ends were 4 bases for V and 5 bases for J; bases not matched to a gene: 14. The CDR3 is made up of 17 amino acids. Per the germline V gene, CDR1 is SGHNT and CDR2 is YYREEE (reference sequence).

This clonotype was obtained from a woman aged 35 to 49 with active or convalescent COVID-19. Sequencing was performed on peripheral blood. This sequence joins TRBV5-4 and TRBJ2-5, with 10 bases fitting TRBD2. CDR3 sequence (DNA): TGTGCCAGCAGCCCCGGAACAAGAGCGGGAGGGCCTGAGACCCAGTACTTC. Protein product: CASSPGTRAGGPETQYF. The variable domain in full, completed from reference TRBV5-4 and TRBJ2-5, reads ETGVTQSPTHLIKTRGQQVTLRCSSQSGHNTVSWYQQALGQGPQFIFQYYREEENGRGNFPPRFSGLQFPNYSSELNVNALELDDSALYLCASSPGTRAGGPETQYFGPGTRLLVL.